The T cell receptor beta chain described here comes from a study of post-analysis software for immune sequencing data. Study-wide context: Disease courses included relapsing-remitting, secondary progressive and progressive-relapsing multiple sclerosis.

Study outcomes and limitations: Comparison with controls showed significantly lower normalized Chao1 diversity in multiple sclerosis patients. Samples sharing a preparation batch grouped tightly together when assessed by F measure.

The library was made from cDNA and included unique molecular identifiers. cDNA molecules numbering around 450,000 came from approximately 1 to 10 million T cells. In TCRdb, the PCR reads were re-called with MiXCR into one record per CDR3 protein. The data contain almost 700,000 distinct CDR3 sequences, 55% to 70% of them singletons. Details on this clonotype: Its antigen is as yet unknown.

The sequenced sample consisted of blood. The sequence derives from a girl aged 2 to 10 with multiple sclerosis.

The CDR3 loop reads CASSLFQGGAEQFF. DNA for the CDR3: TGTGCCAGCAGTTTATTCCAGGGTGGAGCTGAGCAGTTCTTC. The chain links TRBV12-3 or TRBV12-4 to TRBJ2-1; D is perhaps TRBD1 (5 bases). Trimming shortened V by 2 bases and J by 9 bases, and 14 bases separated the two germline ends. The CDR3 sequence is 14 residues long.